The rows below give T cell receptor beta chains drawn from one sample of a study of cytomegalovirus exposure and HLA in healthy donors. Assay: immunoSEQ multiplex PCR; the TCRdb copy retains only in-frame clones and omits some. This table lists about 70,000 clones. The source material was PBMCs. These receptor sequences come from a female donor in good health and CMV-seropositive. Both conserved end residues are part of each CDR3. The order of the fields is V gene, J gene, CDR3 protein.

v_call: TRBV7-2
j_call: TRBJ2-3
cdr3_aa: CATSPDWHTDTQYF

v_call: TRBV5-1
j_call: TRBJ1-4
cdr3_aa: CASSLAQGDEKLFF

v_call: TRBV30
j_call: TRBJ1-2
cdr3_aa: CAWRGTAKQNNGYTF

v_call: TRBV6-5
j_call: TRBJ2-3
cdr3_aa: CASSRGVITDTQYF

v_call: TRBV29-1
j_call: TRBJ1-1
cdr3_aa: CSARQGVGMNTEAFF

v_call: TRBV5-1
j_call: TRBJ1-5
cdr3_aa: CASSLGTGGNQPQHF

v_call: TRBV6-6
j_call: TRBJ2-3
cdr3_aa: CASGQDTQYF

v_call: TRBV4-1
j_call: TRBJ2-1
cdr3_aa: CASSPVGLAGAGDEQFF

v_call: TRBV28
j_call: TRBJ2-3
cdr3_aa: CASRGGRAADTQYF

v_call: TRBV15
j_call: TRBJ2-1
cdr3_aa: CATSRDWTSGSNEQFF

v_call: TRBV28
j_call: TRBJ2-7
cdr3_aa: CATVRWGAYEQYF

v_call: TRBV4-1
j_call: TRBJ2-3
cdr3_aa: CASSRLLTDTQYF

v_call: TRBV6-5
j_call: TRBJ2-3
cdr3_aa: CASSYSGASGTDTQYF

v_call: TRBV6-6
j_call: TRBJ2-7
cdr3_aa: CASSYRTDVYEQYF

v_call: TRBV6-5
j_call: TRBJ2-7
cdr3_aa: CASSYSSAFSYEQYF

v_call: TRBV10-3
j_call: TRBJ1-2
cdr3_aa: CAGRSTGVNYGYTF

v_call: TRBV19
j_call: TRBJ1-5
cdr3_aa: CASSMGQGGGGNQPQHF

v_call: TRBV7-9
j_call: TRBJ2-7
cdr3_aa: CASSSLRTSGAYEQYF

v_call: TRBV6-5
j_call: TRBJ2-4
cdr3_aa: CASSSLAKNIQYF

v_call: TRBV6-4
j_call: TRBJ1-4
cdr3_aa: CASRPGQGVGKLFF

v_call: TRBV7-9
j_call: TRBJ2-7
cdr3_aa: CASTANGRDRLYEQYF

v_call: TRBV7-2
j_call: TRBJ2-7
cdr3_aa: CATYEGTNYEQYF

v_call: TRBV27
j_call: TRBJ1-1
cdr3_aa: CASRSNRDSISRTEAFF

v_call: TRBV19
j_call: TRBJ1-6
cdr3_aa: CASSPDRAGNSPLHF

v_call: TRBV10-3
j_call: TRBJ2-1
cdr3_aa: CAISEIRSSYNEQFF

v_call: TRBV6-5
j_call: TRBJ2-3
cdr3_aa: CASSYSTGVIDTQYF

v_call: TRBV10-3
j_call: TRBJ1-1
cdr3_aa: CAISGTGDDNTEAFF

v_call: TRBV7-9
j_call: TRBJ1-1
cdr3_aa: CATEGNTEAFF

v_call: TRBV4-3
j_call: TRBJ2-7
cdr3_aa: CASSLFGGAYEQYF

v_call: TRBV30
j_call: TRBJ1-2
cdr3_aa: CAWSEEGSGGYTF

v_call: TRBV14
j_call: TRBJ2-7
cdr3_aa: CASSFTLARGSDEQYF

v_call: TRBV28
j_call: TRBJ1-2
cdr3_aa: CASSLVSYGYTF

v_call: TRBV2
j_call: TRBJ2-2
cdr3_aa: CASSSVVLNTGELFF

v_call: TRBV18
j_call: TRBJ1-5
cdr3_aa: CASSPTHRIGQPQHF

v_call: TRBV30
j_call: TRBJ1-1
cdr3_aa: CAWSVLPGTEAFF

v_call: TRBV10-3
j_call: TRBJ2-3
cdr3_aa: CAISPITGTDTQYF

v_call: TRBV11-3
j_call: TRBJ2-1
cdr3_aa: CASSLTSEDNEQFF

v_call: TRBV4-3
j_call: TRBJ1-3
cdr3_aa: CASSQDVGAGNTIYF

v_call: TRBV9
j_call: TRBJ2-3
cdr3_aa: CASSLGDSPSTDTQYF

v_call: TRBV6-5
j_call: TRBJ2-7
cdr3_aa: CASSPRVTGLEQYF

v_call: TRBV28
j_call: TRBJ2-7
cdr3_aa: CASSLRAGEQYF

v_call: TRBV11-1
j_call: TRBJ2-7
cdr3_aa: CASSLRRGLASDEQYF

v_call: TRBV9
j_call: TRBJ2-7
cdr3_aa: CASSVGGQASYEQYF

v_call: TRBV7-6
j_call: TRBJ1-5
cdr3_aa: CASSSQGDQPQHF

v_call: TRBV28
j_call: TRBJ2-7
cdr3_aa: CASSPYPGNYEQYF

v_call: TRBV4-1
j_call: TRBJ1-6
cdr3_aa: CASSHIQGDSPLHF

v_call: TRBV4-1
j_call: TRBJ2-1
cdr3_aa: CASSHPPASRGDEQFF

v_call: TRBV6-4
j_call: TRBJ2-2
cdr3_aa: CASSDTGDNTGELFF

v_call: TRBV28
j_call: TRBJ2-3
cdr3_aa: CASSLDHGQGRADTQYF

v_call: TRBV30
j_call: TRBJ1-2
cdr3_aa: CAWSPPDRALYGYTF

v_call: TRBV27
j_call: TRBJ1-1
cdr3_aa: CASSLYFEGAEAFF

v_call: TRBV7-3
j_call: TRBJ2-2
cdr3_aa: CASRPQRDTGELFF

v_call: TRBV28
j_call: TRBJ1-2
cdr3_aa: CASSWGENYGYTF